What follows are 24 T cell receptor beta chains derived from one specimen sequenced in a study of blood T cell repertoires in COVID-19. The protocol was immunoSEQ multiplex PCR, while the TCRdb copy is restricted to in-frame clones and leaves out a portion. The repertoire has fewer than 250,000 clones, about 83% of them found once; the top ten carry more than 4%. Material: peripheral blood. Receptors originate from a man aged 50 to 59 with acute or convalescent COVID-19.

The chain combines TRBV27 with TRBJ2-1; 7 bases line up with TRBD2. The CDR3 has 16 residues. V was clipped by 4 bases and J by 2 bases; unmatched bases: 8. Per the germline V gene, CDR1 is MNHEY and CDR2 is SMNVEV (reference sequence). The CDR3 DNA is TGTGCCAGCAGTTCTTCCGGGACTAAGGCCTACAATGAGCAGTTCTTC. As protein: CASSSSGTKAYNEQFF.

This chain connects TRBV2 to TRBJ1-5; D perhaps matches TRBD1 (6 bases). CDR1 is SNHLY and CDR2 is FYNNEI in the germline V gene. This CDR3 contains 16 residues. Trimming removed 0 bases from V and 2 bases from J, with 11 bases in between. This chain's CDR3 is CASSEAFRGGNQPQHF. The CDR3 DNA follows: TGTGCCAGCAGTGAAGCTTTCAGGGGTGGCAATCAGCCCCAGCATTTT.

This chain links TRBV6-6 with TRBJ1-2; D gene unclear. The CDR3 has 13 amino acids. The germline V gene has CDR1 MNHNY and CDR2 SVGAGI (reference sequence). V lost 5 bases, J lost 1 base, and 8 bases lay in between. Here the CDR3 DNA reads TGTGCCAGCAGTGCACAAGTTAACTATGGCTACACCTTC. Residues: CASSAQVNYGYTF.

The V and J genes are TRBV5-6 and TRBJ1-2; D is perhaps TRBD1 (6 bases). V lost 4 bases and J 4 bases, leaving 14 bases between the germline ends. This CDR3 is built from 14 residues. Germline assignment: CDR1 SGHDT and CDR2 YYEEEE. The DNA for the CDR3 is TGTGCCAGCAGCCTGGGGACATCTTCCTATGGCTACACCTTC. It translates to CASSLGTSSYGYTF.

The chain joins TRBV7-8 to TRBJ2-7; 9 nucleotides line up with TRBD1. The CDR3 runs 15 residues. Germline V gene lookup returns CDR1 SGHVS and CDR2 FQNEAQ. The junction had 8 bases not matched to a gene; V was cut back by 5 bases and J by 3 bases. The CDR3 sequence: CASSRAPGQGYEQYF. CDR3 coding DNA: TGTGCCAGCAGCCGAGCCCCGGGACAGGGCTACGAGCAGTACTTC.

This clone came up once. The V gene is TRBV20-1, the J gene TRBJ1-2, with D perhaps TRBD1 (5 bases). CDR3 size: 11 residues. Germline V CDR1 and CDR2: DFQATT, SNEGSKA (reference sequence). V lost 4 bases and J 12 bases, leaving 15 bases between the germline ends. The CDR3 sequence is CSAKGASAHTF. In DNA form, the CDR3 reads TGCAGTGCTAAAGGGGCGTCAGCTCACACCTTC.

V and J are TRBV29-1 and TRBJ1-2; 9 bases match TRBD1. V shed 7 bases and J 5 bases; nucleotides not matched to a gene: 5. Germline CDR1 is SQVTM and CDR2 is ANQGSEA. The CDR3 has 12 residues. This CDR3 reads CSEQGAGYGYTF. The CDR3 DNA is TGCAGCGAACAGGGGGCCGGTTATGGCTACACCTTC.

CDR3 nucleotide sequence: TGTGCCAGCAGCTTACGGGGATCCCGGTCAGGAGCCTACAATGAGCAGTTCTTC. Encoded protein: CASSLRGSRSGAYNEQFF. The chain recombines TRBV13 with TRBJ2-1; tentatively, D is TRBD2 (5 bases). Germline loops: CDR1 PRHDT, CDR2 FYEKMQ (reference sequence). Trimming took 2 bases from V and 2 from J, leaving 19 bases between them. This CDR3 is 18 amino acids long.

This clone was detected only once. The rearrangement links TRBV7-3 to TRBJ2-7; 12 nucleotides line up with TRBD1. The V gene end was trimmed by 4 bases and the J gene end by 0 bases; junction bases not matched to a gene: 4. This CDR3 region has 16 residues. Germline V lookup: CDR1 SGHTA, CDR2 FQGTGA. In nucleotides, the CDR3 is TGTGCCAGCAGCTCCGGGACAGGGGGCAACTCCTACGAGCAGTACTTC. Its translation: CASSSGTGGNSYEQYF.

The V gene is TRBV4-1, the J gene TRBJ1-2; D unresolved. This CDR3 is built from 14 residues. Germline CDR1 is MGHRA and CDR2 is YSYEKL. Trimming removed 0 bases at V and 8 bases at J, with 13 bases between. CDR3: CASSQEEPYSGYTF. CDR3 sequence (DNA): TGCGCCAGCAGCCAAGAAGAACCCTACTCCGGCTACACCTTC.

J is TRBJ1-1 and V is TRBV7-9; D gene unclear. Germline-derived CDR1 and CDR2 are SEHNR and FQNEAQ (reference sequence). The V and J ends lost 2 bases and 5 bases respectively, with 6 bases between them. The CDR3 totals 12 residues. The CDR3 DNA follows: TGTGCCAGCAGCTTACGGGAGACTGAAGCTTTCTTT. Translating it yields CASSLRETEAFF. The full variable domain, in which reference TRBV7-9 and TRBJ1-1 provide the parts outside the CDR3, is DTGVSQNPRHKITKRGQNVTFRCDPISEHNRLYWYRQTLGQGPEFLTYFQNEAQLEKSRLLSDRFSAERPKGSFSTLEIQRTEQGDSAMYLCASSLRETEAFFGQGTRLTVV.

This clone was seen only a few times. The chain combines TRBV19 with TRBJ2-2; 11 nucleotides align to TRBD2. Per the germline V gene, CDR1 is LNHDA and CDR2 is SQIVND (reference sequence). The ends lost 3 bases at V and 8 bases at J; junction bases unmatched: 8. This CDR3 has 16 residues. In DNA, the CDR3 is TGTGCCAGTAGTATTCTACTAGCGGGAGTTAAAGGGGAGCTGTTTTTT. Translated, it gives CASSILLAGVKGELFF.

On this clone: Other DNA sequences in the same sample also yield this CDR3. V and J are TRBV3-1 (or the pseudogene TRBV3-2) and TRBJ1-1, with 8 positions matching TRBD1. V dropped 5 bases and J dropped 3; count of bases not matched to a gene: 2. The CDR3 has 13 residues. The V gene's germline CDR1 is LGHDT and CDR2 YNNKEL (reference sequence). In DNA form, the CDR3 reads TGTGCCAGCAGCTTACAGGGGGACACTGAAGCTTTCTTT. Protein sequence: CASSLQGDTEAFF.

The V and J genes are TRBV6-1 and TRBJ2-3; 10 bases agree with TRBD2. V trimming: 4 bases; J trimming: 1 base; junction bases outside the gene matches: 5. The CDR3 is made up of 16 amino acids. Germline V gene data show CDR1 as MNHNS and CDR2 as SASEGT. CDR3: CASSVASGRGTDTQYF. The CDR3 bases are TGTGCCAGCAGTGTGGCTAGCGGGAGAGGCACAGATACGCAGTATTTT.

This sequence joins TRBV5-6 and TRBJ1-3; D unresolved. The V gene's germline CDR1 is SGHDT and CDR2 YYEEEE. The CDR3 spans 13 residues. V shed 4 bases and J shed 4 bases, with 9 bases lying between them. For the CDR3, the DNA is TGTGCCAGCAGCCGAAGAGGGGGAAACACCATATATTTT. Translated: CASSRRGGNTIYF.

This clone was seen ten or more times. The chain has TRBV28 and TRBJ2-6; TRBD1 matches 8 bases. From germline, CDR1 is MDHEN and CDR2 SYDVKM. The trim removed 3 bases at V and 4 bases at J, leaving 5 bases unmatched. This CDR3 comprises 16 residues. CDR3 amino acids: CASSFQGAPGANVLTF. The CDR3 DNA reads TGTGCCAGCAGTTTTCAGGGGGCGCCCGGGGCCAACGTCCTGACTTTC.

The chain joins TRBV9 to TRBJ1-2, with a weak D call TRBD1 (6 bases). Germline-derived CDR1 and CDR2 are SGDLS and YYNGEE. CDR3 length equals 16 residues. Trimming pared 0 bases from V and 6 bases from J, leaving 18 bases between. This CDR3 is CASSVGGATGVNGYTF. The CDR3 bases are TGTGCCAGCAGCGTAGGAGGGGCGACAGGTGTAAATGGCTACACCTTC. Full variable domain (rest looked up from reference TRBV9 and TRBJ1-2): DSGVTQTPKHLITATGQRVTLRCSPRSGDLSVYWYQQSLDQGLQFLIQYYNGEERAKGNILERFSAQQFPDLHSELNLSSLELGDSALYFCASSVGGATGVNGYTFGSGTRLTVV.

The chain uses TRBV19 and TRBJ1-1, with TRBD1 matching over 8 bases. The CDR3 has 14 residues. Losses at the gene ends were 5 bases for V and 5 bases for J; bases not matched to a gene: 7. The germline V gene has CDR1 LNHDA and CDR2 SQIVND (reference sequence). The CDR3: CASSAGGRGTEAFF. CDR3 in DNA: TGTGCCAGTAGTGCAGGGGGCCGGGGTACTGAAGCTTTCTTT.

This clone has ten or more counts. Written as DNA, the CDR3 is TGTGCCAGCAGTTTATCTTACGGCAGCGCTAACTATGGCTACACCTTC. Translation: CASSLSYGSANYGYTF. V gene TRBV28 combines with J gene TRBJ1-2, with D unclear. This CDR3 is 16 amino acids long. V gave up 1 base and J gave up 0 bases, with 12 bases separating them. The germline V gene encodes CDR1 MDHEN and CDR2 SYDVKM.

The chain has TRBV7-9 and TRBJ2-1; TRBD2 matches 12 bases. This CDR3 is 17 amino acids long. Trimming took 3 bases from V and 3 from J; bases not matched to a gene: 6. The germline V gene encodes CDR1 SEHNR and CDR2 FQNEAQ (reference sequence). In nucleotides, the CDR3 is TGTGCCAGCAGCTTCCCTAGCGGGGGGGCTAACTACAATGAGCAGTTCTTC. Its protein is CASSFPSGGANYNEQFF. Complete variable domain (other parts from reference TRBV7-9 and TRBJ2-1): DTGVSQNPRHKITKRGQNVTFRCDPISEHNRLYWYRQTLGQGPEFLTYFQNEAQLEKSRLLSDRFSAERPKGSFSTLEIQRTEQGDSAMYLCASSFPSGGANYNEQFFGPGTRLTVL.

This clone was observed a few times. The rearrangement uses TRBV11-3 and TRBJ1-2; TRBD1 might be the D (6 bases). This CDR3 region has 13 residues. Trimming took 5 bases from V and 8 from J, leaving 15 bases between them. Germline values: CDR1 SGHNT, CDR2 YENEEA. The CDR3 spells CASSELQGLGYTF. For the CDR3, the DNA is TGTGCCAGCAGCGAACTACAGGGTCTGGGCTACACCTTC. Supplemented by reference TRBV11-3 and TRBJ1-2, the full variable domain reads EAGVVQSPRYKIIEKKQPVAFWCNPISGHNTLYWYLQNLGQGPELLIRYENEEAVDDSQLPKDRFSAERLKGVDSTLKIQPAELGDSAVYLCASSELQGLGYTFGSGTRLTVV.

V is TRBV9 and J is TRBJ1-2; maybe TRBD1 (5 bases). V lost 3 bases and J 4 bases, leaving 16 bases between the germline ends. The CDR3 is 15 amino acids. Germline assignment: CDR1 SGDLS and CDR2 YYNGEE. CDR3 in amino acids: CASSGAKGLGYGYTF. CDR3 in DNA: TGTGCCAGCAGCGGCGCTAAGGGGCTCGGCTATGGCTACACCTTC.

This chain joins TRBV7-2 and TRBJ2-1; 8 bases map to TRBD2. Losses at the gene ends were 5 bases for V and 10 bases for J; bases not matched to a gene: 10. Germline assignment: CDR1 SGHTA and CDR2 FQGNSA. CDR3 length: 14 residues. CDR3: CASSPAGVGREQFF. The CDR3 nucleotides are TGTGCCAGCAGCCCAGCGGGAGTGGGGAGGGAGCAGTTCTTC.

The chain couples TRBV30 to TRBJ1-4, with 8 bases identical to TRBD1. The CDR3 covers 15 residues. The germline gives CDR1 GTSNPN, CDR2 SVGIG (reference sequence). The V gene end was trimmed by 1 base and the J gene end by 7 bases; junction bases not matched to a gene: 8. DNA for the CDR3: TGTGCCTGGAGTGCGGGACAGGCAGAGGGTGAAAAACTGTTTTTT. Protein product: CAWSAGQAEGEKLFF.